The sample holds one count of the clone carrying this T cell receptor (beta chain). Its target is not known. The data were produced by immunoSEQ multiplex PCR, yet TCRdb's version contains in-frame clones alone and is incomplete. The profile shows 25,000 or so clones, 75% to 90% of them singletons. This sample is part of a study of OX40 agonist ivuxolimab in advanced cancers. Whole-study context: Ivuxolimab doses were 0.01, 0.1, 0.3, 1.5, 3 or 10 mg/kg every 2 weeks. Prior checkpoint blockade (anti-PD-1, anti-PD-L1 or anti-CTLA-4) was permitted; less than 45% had it.

Patients were excluded for autoimmune disease history or systemic immunosuppression. Notes on the study in general: Doses of 0.1 to 3.0 mg/kg were accompanied by clonal expansion of CD4+ and CD8+ blood T cells by week 6.

Sample: CD4+ or CD8+ T cells sorted from blood, taken in a trial of the OX40 agonist ivuxolimab. The source is an adult with an advanced solid tumor such as melanoma, head and neck, liver or kidney cancer.

For the CDR3, the DNA is TGTGCCAGCAGTTTTAAGGGACGGAATGGCTACACCTTC. It specifies CASSFKGRNGYTF. This chain joins TRBV27 and TRBJ1-2, with D tentatively TRBD1 (5 bases). Germline V gives CDR1 MNHEY, CDR2 SMNVEV (reference sequence). The CDR3 runs 13 residues. V shed 3 bases and J shed 6 bases, with 11 bases lying between them.